A single sample is the source of the 22 T cell receptor beta chains below, sequenced in a study of OX40 agonist ivuxolimab in advanced cancers. Profiled with immunoSEQ multiplex PCR; TCRdb holds only in-frame clones, not every one. Of roughly 20,000 clones in the sample, about 90% were seen once. Sample: CD4+ or CD8+ T cells sorted from blood, taken in a trial of the OX40 agonist ivuxolimab. Source of these receptors: an adult with an advanced solid tumor such as melanoma, head and neck, liver or kidney cancer.

This chain uses TRBV7-8 with TRBJ2-3; the match to TRBD2 covers 9 bases. V was clipped by 3 bases and J by 2 bases; unmatched bases: 15. Germline V CDR1 and CDR2: SGHVS, FQNEAQ. The CDR3 is 19 residues long. CDR3 coding DNA: TGTGCCAGCAGCTTCTATTTCGCCACGGCTAGCGGGATCACAGATACGCAGTATTTT. Its protein product is CASSFYFATASGITDTQYF.

The chain carries TRBV7-8 and TRBJ2-3; 7 bases map to TRBD2. V trimming: 1 base; J trimming: 3 bases; junction bases outside the gene matches: 10. The CDR3 runs to 17 residues. Germline loops: CDR1 SGHVS, CDR2 FQNEAQ. The CDR3 coding sequence is TGTGCCAGCAGCTTAGTTGGAGGGAGGGCAACAACAGATACGCAGTATTTT. This translates into CASSLVGGRATTDTQYF. Full variable domain (remainder filled in from reference TRBV7-8 and TRBJ2-3): GAGVSQSPRYKVAKRGQDVALRCDPISGHVSLFWYQQALGQGPEFLTYFQNEAQLDKSGLPSDRFFAERPEGSVSTLKIQRTQQEDSAVYLCASSLVGGRATTDTQYFGPGTRLTVL.

This rearrangement joins TRBV28 to TRBJ2-7, with 7 nucleotides matching TRBD1. There are 13 residues in the CDR3. J gave up 4 bases and V 6 bases, and 6 bases lay outside the gene matches. In germline, CDR1 is MDHEN, CDR2 SYDVKM. The CDR3 DNA sequence: TGTGCCAGCAGAACCGGGACAGTGTACGAGCAGTACTTC. Amino acids: CASRTGTVYEQYF.

The rearrangement uses TRBV9 and TRBJ1-1; D might be TRBD1 (6 bases). Germline V gene lookup returns CDR1 SGDLS and CDR2 YYNGEE. The V end was cut by 4 bases, the J end by 4 bases, with 29 bases between. The CDR3 extends over 19 amino acids. In nucleotides, the CDR3 is TGTGCCAGCAGCCCCCAATCCCCCCCGGGACATTCGGTCGTCACTGAAGCTTTCTTT. The encoded protein is CASSPQSPPGHSVVTEAFF.

The chain uses TRBV7-9 and TRBJ2-3; TRBD2 matches at 7 bases. V lost 1 base to trimming and J lost 0 bases; unmatched junction nucleotides: 4. The CDR3 is 16 residues long. From germline, CDR1 is SEHNR and CDR2 FQNEAQ (reference sequence). CDR3: CASSLVTGGSTDTQYF. CDR3 DNA: TGTGCCAGCAGCTTAGTGACGGGGGGAAGCACAGATACGCAGTATTTT. The full variable domain, in which reference TRBV7-9 and TRBJ2-3 provide the parts outside the CDR3, is DTGVSQNPRHKITKRGQNVTFRCDPISEHNRLYWYRQTLGQGPEFLTYFQNEAQLEKSRLLSDRFSAERPKGSFSTLEIQRTEQGDSAMYLCASSLVTGGSTDTQYFGPGTRLTVL.

Only one count was recorded for this clone. The J gene is TRBJ2-1, the V gene TRBV27, with 12 positions matching TRBD2. Germline CDR1 is MNHEY and CDR2 is SMNVEV (reference sequence). This CDR3 spans 13 amino acids. J lost 6 bases, V lost 8 bases, and 2 bases had no gene match. CDR3 region: CASGLAGPNEQFF. Written as DNA, the CDR3 is TGTGCCAGCGGACTAGCGGGGCCCAATGAGCAGTTCTTC.

The chain combines TRBV30 with TRBJ1-5; D perhaps matches TRBD1 (5 bases). The V gene lost 2 bases and the J gene lost 7 bases, with 12 bases spanning the gap. This CDR3 has 13 amino acids. Germline V gives CDR1 GTSNPN, CDR2 SVGIG (reference sequence). The CDR3 reads CAWSTGSSQPQHF. In nucleotides, the CDR3 is TGTGCCTGGAGTACAGGCTCCAGCCAGCCCCAGCATTTT. Complete variable domain (other parts from reference TRBV30 and TRBJ1-5): SQTIHQWPATLVQPVGSPLSLECTVEGTSNPNLYWYRQAAGRGLQLLFYSVGIGQISSEVPQNLSASRPQDRQFILSSKKLLLSDSGFYLCAWSTGSSQPQHFGDGTRLSIL.

V is TRBV2 and J is TRBJ2-7; TRBD1 matches at 7 bases. The CDR3 has 14 amino acids. Germline assignment: CDR1 SNHLY and CDR2 FYNNEI. Trimming cost V 6 bases and J 3 bases; bases outside gene matches: 8. The CDR3 DNA reads as TGTGCCAGCAGAGGACCGGGACAGCTCTACGAGCAGTACTTC. It translates to CASRGPGQLYEQYF.

The genes are TRBV30 and TRBJ2-1, with TRBD2 as a possible D gene (5 bases). The V gene's germline CDR1 is GTSNPN and CDR2 SVGIG (reference sequence). V lost 5 bases, J lost 7 bases, and 12 bases lay in between. This CDR3 region has 12 residues. The CDR3 spells CAWANPGNEQFF. CDR3 coding DNA: TGTGCCTGGGCAAACCCGGGGAATGAGCAGTTCTTC.

The chain recombines TRBV7-2 with TRBJ2-7, with 7 positions matching TRBD1. V dropped 3 bases and J dropped 6; count of bases not matched to a gene: 5. The CDR3 has 13 amino acids. CDR1 and CDR2 (germline): SGHTA, FQGNSA. For the CDR3, the DNA is TGTGCCAGCAGCTTTAGTGGGGACAGCGAGCAGTACTTC. It encodes CASSFSGDSEQYF.

J is TRBJ2-1 and V is TRBV19; 7 bases match TRBD2. This CDR3 has 15 residues. V shed 7 bases, J shed 6 bases, and the junction held 12 bases outside the gene matches. Germline V gives CDR1 LNHDA, CDR2 SQIVND (reference sequence). The CDR3 is CASIGDYGRTNEQFF. CDR3 DNA sequence: TGTGCCAGTATTGGGGACTATGGTCGGACCAATGAGCAGTTCTTC.

The chain has TRBV5-6 and TRBJ2-2; D remains ambiguous. The CDR3 has 18 residues. Germline loops: CDR1 SGHDT, CDR2 YYEEEE. Trimming cost V 0 bases and J 1 base, with 16 bases left between them. CDR3 loop: CASSLGEARRLNTGELFF. The CDR3 region has the DNA TGTGCCAGCAGCTTGGGTGAGGCGCGGCGGCTGAACACCGGGGAGCTGTTTTTT. The variable domain in full, completed from reference TRBV5-6 and TRBJ2-2, reads DAGVTQSPTHLIKTRGQQVTLRCSPKSGHDTVSWYQQALGQGPQFIFQYYEEEERQRGNFPDRFSGHQFPNYSSELNVNALLLGDSALYLCASSLGEARRLNTGELFFGEGSRLTVL.

The chain uses TRBV6-5 and TRBJ2-1; either TRBD1 or TRBD2 may fit D (5 bases each). Trimming cost V 3 bases and J 1 base, with 10 bases left between them. The CDR3 consists of 15 residues. Germline V gene sequence: CDR1 MNHEY, CDR2 SVGAGI. CDR3 protein: CASSYGTDSYNEQFF. In nucleotides, the CDR3 is TGTGCCAGCAGTTATGGGACGGATTCCTACAATGAGCAGTTCTTC.

This clone was seen a handful of times. The V gene is TRBV6-4, the J gene TRBJ1-5, with D perhaps matching TRBD1 (5 bases). CDR1 is MRHNA, CDR2 SNTAGT, per germline. V was pared by 6 bases and J by 4 bases, with 10 bases between. The CDR3 consists of 13 residues. As DNA, the CDR3 is TGTGCCAGCAGCCAGGGTTGGAATCAGCCCCAGCATTTT. The encoded protein is CASSQGWNQPQHF.

J is TRBJ2-1 and V is TRBV7-2; no clear D. Germline-derived CDR1 and CDR2 are SGHTA and FQGNSA. The V gene lost 3 bases and the J gene lost 7 bases, with 19 bases spanning the gap. The CDR3 length is 16 residues. The CDR3 sequence: CASSLPKRGPANEQFF. The CDR3, as DNA: TGTGCCAGCAGCTTGCCTAAGCGTGGCCCCGCAAATGAGCAGTTCTTC. Looking up the rest from reference TRBV7-2 and TRBJ2-1 gives the full variable domain: GAGVSQSPSNKVTEKGKDVELRCDPISGHTALYWYRQSLGQGLEFLIYFQGNSAPDKSGLPSDRFSAERTGGSVSTLTIQRTQQEDSAVYLCASSLPKRGPANEQFFGPGTRLTVL.

In this sample, this clone turned up once. This chain links TRBV11-1 with TRBJ1-1; no clear D. Per germline, CDR1 SGHAT and CDR2 FQDESV (reference sequence). Trimming pared 5 bases from V and 7 bases from J, leaving 14 bases between. CDR3 length: 13 amino acids. The CDR3 loop reads CASSPRGRVEAFF. The CDR3 DNA reads as TGTGCCAGCAGCCCGCGTGGACGGGTTGAAGCTTTCTTT.

The chain combines TRBV5-4 with TRBJ2-5; D is perhaps TRBD1 or TRBD2 (5 bases each). Near its end, the DNA agrees better with TRBJ2-7, so the J call may be wrong. This CDR3 has 16 amino acids. Germline V gene lookup returns CDR1 SGHNT and CDR2 YYREEE (reference sequence). This CDR3 reads CASSLARQGTAYEQYF. CDR3 bases: TGTGCCAGCAGCTTGGCCCGCCAAGGGACCGCCTACGAGCAGTACTTC.

The chain has TRBV6-5 and TRBJ2-7, with TRBD1 matching 8 bases. V gave up 2 bases and J gave up 5 bases; unmatched junction bases: 5. CDR1 and CDR2 from the germline V gene are MNHEY and SVGAGI. The CDR3 totals 14 residues. CDR3 sequence (DNA): TGTGCCAGCAGTTACCCAGGGGGCAACGACGAGCAGTACTTC. Its protein is CASSYPGGNDEQYF.

V is TRBV7-9 and J is TRBJ1-3; D may be TRBD1 (5 bases). Germline CDR1 SEHNR, CDR2 FQNEAQ (reference sequence). The CDR3 is made up of 12 amino acids. V was trimmed by 4 bases and J by 7 bases, leaving 8 bases between them. Here the CDR3 reads CASSWGRNTIYF. DNA of the CDR3: TGTGCCAGCAGCTGGGGCAGGAACACCATATATTTT.

V gene TRBV7-3 combines with J gene TRBJ2-5; possibly TRBD1 for D (7 bases). Per the germline V gene, CDR1 is SGHTA and CDR2 is FQGTGA. V dropped 1 base and J dropped 4 bases, with 19 bases sitting between them. The CDR3 extends over 17 amino acids. DNA of the CDR3: TGTGCCAGCAGCTTAAAAGGTGGGTACAGGGGAGGAGAGACCCAGTACTTC. It yields the protein CASSLKGGYRGGETQYF. The complete variable domain, with remaining parts taken from reference TRBV7-3 and TRBJ2-5, reads GAGVSQTPSNKVTEKGKYVELRCDPISGHTALYWYRQSLGQGPEFLIYFQGTGAADDSGLPNDRFFAVRPEGSVSTLKIQRTERGDSAVYLCASSLKGGYRGGETQYFGPGTRLLVL.

V is TRBV19 and J is TRBJ2-1; D not certain. Per germline, CDR1 LNHDA and CDR2 SQIVND (reference sequence). The CDR3 consists of 14 residues. Deletions cut 7 bases from V and 6 bases from J, with 16 bases between. The CDR3: CASTRAPLGNEQFF. Here the CDR3 DNA reads TGTGCCAGTACAAGGGCCCCGTTGGGCAATGAGCAGTTCTTC.

This chain links TRBV18 with TRBJ1-1; D unclear. V was cut by 6 bases and J by 0 bases, with 8 bases left in between. Germline V gene sequence: CDR1 KGHSH, CDR2 LQKENI. This CDR3 has 13 residues. CDR3 protein: CASSLDMNTEAFF. CDR3 coding DNA: TGTGCCAGCTCCCTAGACATGAACACTGAAGCTTTCTTT.